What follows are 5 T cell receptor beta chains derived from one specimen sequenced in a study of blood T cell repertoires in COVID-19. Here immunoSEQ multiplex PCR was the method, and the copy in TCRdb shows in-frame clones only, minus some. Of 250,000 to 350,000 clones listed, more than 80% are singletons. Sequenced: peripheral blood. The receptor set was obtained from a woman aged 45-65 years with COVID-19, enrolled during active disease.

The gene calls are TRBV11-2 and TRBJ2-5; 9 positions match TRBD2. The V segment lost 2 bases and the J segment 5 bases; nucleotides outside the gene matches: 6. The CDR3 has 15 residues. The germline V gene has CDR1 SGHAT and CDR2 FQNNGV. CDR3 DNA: TGTGCCAGCAGCTTAAGTAGCGGGAGTGGCGAGACCCAGTACTTC. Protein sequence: CASSLSSGSGETQYF.

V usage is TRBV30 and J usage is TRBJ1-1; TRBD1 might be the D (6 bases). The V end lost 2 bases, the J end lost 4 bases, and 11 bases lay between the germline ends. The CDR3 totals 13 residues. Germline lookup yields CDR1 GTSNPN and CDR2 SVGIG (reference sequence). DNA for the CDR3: TGTGCCTGGAGTCCGGGGGGCGGCACTGAAGCTTTCTTT. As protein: CAWSPGGGTEAFF. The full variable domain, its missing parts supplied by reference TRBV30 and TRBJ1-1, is SQTIHQWPATLVQPVGSPLSLECTVEGTSNPNLYWYRQAAGRGLQLLFYSVGIGQISSEVPQNLSASRPQDRQFILSSKKLLLSDSGFYLCAWSPGGGTEAFFGQGTRLTVV.

CDR3 amino acids: CASSLAAGGGYEQYF. DNA of the CDR3: TGTGCCAGCAGCTTAGCGGCAGGGGGTGGATACGAGCAGTACTTC. The V call is TRBV7-6, the J call TRBJ2-7; TRBD1 agrees at 7 bases. The CDR3 has 15 amino acids. Germline V gives CDR1 SGHVS, CDR2 FNYEAQ. With V trimmed by 0 bases and J by 4 bases, 6 bases remained unmatched.

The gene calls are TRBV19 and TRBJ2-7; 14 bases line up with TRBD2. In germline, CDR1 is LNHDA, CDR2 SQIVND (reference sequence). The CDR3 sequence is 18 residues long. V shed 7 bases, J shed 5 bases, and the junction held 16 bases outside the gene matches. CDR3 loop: CASTSSLGGLAGVDEQYF. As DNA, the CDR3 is TGTGCCAGTACCTCATCGTTGGGGGGACTAGCGGGAGTTGACGAGCAGTACTTC.

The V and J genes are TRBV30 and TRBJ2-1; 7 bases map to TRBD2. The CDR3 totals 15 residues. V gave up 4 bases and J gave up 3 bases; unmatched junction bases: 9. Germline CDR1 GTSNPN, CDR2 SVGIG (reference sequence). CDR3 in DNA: TGTGCCTGGACCGCCGGGGGGAACCGCTACAATGAGCAGTTCTTC. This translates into CAWTAGGNRYNEQFF.